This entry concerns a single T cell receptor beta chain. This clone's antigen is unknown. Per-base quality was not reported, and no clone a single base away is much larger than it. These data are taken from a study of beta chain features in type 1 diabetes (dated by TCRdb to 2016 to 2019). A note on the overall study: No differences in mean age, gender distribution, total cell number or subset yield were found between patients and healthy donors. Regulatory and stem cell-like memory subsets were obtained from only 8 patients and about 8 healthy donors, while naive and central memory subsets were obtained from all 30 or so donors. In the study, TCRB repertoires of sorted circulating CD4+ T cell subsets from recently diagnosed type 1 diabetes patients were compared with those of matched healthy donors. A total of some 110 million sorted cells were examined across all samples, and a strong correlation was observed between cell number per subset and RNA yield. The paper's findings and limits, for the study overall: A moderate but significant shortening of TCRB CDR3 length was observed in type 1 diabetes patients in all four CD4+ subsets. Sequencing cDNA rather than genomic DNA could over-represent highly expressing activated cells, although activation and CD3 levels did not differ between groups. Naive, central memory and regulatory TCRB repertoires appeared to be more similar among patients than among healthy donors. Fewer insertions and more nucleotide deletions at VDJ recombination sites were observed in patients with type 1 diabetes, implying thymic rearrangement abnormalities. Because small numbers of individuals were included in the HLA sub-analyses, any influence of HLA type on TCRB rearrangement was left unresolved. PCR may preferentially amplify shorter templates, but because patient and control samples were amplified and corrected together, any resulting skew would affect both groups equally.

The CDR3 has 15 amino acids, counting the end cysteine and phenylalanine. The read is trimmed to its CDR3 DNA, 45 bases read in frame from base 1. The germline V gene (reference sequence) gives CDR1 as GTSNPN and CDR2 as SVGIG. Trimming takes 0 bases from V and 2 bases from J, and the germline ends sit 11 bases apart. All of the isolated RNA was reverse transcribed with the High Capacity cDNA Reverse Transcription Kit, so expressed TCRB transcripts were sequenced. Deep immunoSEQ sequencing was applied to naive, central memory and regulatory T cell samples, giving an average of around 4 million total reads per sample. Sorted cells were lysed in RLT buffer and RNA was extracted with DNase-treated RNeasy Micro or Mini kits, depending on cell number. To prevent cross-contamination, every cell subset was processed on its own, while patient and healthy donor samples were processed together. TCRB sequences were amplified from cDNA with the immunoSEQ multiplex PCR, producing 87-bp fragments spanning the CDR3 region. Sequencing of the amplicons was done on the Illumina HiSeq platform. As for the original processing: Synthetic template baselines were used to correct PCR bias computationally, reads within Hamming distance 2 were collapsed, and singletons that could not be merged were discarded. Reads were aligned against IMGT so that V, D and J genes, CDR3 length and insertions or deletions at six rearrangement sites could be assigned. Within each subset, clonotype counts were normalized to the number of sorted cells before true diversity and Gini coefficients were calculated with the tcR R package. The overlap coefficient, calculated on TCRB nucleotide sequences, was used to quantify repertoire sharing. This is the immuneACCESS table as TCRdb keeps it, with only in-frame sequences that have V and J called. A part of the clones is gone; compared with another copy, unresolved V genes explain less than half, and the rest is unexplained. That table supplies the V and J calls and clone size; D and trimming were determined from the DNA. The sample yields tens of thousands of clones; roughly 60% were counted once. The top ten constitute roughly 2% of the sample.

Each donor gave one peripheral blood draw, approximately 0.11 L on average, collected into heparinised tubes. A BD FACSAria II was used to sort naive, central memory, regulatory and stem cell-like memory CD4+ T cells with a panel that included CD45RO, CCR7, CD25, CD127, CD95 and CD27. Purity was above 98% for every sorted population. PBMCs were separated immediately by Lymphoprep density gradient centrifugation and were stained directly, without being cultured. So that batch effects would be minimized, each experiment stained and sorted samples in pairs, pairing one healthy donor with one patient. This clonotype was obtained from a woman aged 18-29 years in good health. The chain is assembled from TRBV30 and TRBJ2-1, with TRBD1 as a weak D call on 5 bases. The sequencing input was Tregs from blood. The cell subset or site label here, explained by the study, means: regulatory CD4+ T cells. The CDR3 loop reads CAWSVDGAPYNEQFF. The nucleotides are TGTGCCTGGAGTGTAGATGGGGCACCCTACAATGAGCAGTTCTTC.